This T cell receptor beta chain appears in the sequencing data of a study of CD8 T cells in Susac syndrome (dated by TCRdb to the late 2010s). As for the study more broadly: The study used repertoire sequencing to test whether antigen drove CD8+ T cell activation and differentiation in Susac syndrome. Clonality of the CD8+ T cell repertoire was compared between over ten healthy donors, about 14 Susac syndrome patients and roughly 16 multiple sclerosis patients.

As regards this clonotype: Its antigen specificity is not known. There are no base qualities to consult, and no much larger clone falls within one base.

Peripheral blood CD8+ and CD4+ T cells from healthy donors, Susac syndrome patients and multiple sclerosis patients were profiled using high-throughput TCR beta sequencing. The multiple sclerosis controls were treatment-naive patients who had stable or active relapsing-remitting disease and met the revised McDonald criteria. Bulk CD8+ and CD4+ T cells were purified magnetically by negative isolation, whereas CD8+ TEMRA cells were enriched by FACS. Blood was drawn into EDTA tubes, processed within 24 hours, and PBMCs were isolated by density gradient centrifugation. PBMCs intended for TCR sequencing were frozen in liquid nitrogen and were later thawed in a 37 degrees C water bath. Purity of sorted or isolated CD4+, CD8+ and CD8+ TEMRA cells was at least 90%. Study-level results and caveats: The TCR sequencing and HLA analysis was acknowledged to have included a relatively small number of individuals.

Inclusive of the bounding cysteine and phenylalanine, the CDR3 is 14 residues long. Kept here is only the CDR3 DNA, which spans 42 bases and is read in frame from base 1. Between the V and J ends, shortened by 6 bases and 5 bases respectively, the junction contains 16 bases. RNA was extracted with the RNeasy kit and roughly 0.5 to 1 ug was reverse transcribed using random hexamers. The immunoSEQ multiplex PCR assay, which covers 54 Vbeta and 13 Jbeta segments, was used to amplify TCR beta CDR3 regions. To correct PCR amplification bias, a synthetic template baseline was used for both primer optimization and computational correction. In the authors' own workflow: Reads were assigned to V, D and J genes according to IMGT and analyzed in immunoSEQ Analyzer, with only productive sequences retained. Clonality was calculated as one minus the Shannon entropy normalized by log2 of the number of productive unique sequences. For each patient and control, public and private clones were evaluated within the 100 most prevalent clones. Clones were defined as Susac-specific if absent from the healthy and MS cohorts, from 1052 published viral clones and from other ImmuneACCESS disease sequences. The raw public reads went through TCRdb reprocessing: fastp at Q25, MiXCR clone calling, in-frame beta chains kept. CDR3 protein sequences are deduplicated, and each keeps its most common genes and DNA. It is TCRdb's table, rather than the study itself, that gives the V and J calls and clone size. Within this sample are 70,000 or so distinct CDR3 sequences, with about 94% of them counted one time only. The top ten clonotypes cover about 0.6% of the sample.

The source material was CD8+ T cells from PBMCs. This clonotype originated in a human donor with multiple sclerosis. This sequence uses TRBV12-3 or TRBV12-4 and TRBJ2-5; the D segment cannot be called with confidence. DNA sequence: TGTGCCAGCAGGGCTCTGGGATCCGAGGAGACCCAGTACTTC. Translated, this is CASRALGSEETQYF.